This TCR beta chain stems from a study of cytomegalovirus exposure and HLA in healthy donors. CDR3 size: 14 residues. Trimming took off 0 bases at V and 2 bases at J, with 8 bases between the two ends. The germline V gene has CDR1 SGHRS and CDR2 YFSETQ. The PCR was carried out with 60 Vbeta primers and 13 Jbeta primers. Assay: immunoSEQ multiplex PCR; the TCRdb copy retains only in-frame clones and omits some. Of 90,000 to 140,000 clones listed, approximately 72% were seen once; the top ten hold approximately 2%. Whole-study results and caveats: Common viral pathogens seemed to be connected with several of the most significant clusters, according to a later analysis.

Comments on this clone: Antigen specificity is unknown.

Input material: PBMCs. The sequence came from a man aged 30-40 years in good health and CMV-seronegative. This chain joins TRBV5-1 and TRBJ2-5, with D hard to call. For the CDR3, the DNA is TGCGCCAGCAGCTTGGCCGGGTCGCAAGAGACCCAGTACTTC. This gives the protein CASSLAGSQETQYF.